This entry lists 21 T cell receptor beta chains sequenced from one sample in a study of shared clonotypes between healthy human individuals. The repertoire was sequenced with immunoSEQ multiplex PCR; TCRdb's copy has only in-frame clones and lacks some. This sample carries about 490,000 clones, 81% of them seen once, and the ten largest clones take approximately 12%. Sequenced: PBMCs. These receptors were obtained from a woman aged 40-49 years in good health. Some clones in this sample may be carry-over from other donors' samples.

Points on this clone: This clone may be a read error of a much larger clone one base away. The identical CDR3 is also encoded by other nucleotide sequences in the sample. The rearrangement uses TRBV4-1 and TRBJ2-7, with D tentatively TRBD1 (6 bases). Per the germline V gene, CDR1 is MGHRA and CDR2 is YSYEKL. The V end lost 1 base, the J end lost 2 bases, and 21 bases lay between the germline ends. This CDR3 has 18 residues. The CDR3 nucleotides are TGCGCCAGCAGCCAAGGGGGGCAGGGGTTGTCGGCCCCCTACGAGCAGTACTTC. The encoded protein is CASSQGGQGLSAPYEQYF.

This chain connects TRBV7-9 to TRBJ2-7; 10 bases fit TRBD1. CDR1 is SEHNR and CDR2 is FQNEAQ in the germline V gene (reference sequence). This CDR3 has 16 residues. Unmatched junction bases numbered 11, after V lost 7 bases and J lost 2 bases. CDR3 sequence: CASTFSGGTGAYEQYF. The CDR3 coding sequence is TGTGCCAGCACCTTCTCGGGGGGGACAGGGGCCTACGAGCAGTACTTC.

The chain has TRBV19 and TRBJ2-5; a weak D match, TRBD2 (6 bases). Trimming removed 2 bases from V and 6 bases from J, with 13 bases in between. CDR1 and CDR2 (germline): LNHDA, SQIVND (reference sequence). The CDR3 has 14 amino acids. CDR3 sequence: CASSIQGGGKTQYF. The CDR3 region has the DNA TGTGCCAGTAGTATACAAGGTGGGGGGAAGACCCAGTACTTC.

V and J are TRBV30 and TRBJ2-2, with D maybe TRBD1 (6 bases). V was cut by 6 bases and J by 4 bases, with 15 bases left in between. Germline CDR1 GTSNPN, CDR2 SVGIG (reference sequence). This CDR3 has 14 amino acids. The chain's CDR3 is CACQGKRRTGELFF. The CDR3 region has the DNA TGTGCCTGCCAGGGGAAGAGACGCACCGGGGAGCTGTTTTTT. The whole variable domain, remainder taken from reference TRBV30 and TRBJ2-2, is SQTIHQWPATLVQPVGSPLSLECTVEGTSNPNLYWYRQAAGRGLQLLFYSVGIGQISSEVPQNLSASRPQDRQFILSSKKLLLSDSGFYLCACQGKRRTGELFFGEGSRLTVL.

V is TRBV18 and J is TRBJ2-5; D not certain. The germline gives CDR1 KGHSH, CDR2 LQKENI. The CDR3 length is 14 residues. Deletions cut 2 bases from V and 0 bases from J, with 7 bases between. The CDR3 bases are TGTGCCAGCTCACCAGAGAACTACCAAGAGACCCAGTACTTC. The encoded protein is CASSPENYQETQYF.

Notes on this clone: This probably arose from a read error, given a far larger clone one base away. The chain combines TRBV4-3 with TRBJ1-2; D uncertain. Germline V gene lookup returns CDR1 LGHNA and CDR2 YSLEER. Trimming removed 3 bases from V and 0 bases from J, with 14 bases in between. The CDR3 contains 16 residues. The CDR3 bases are TGCGCCAGCAGCCAGAATAGGGCAGCCTCTAACTATGGCTACACCTTC. The encoded protein is CASSQNRAASNYGYTF.

Notes on this clone: A far larger clone differs by one base, so this is likely a read error. The chain uses TRBV30 and TRBJ2-6; possible D gene TRBD1, 6 bases. The CDR3 consists of 16 residues. Germline CDR1 is GTSNPN and CDR2 is SVGIG (reference sequence). Trimming stripped 1 base from V and 2 bases from J, with 12 bases between. CDR3 bases: TGTGCCTGGAGTGAATTATGGGGGCCTGGGGCCAACGTCCTGACTTTC. Its protein product is CAWSELWGPGANVLTF.

J is TRBJ2-7 and V is TRBV5-6, with 9 nucleotides matching TRBD2. V lost 4 bases and J lost 3; bases outside the gene matches: 8. Germline V gives CDR1 SGHDT, CDR2 YYEEEE. This CDR3 is 15 amino acids long. CDR3 nucleotide sequence: TGTGCCAGCAGCCCTGGCCCAGCGGGAGGCTACGAGCAGTACTTC. Translated: CASSPGPAGGYEQYF.

This clone was picked up one time. The chain carries TRBV28 and TRBJ2-1; TRBD2 matches at 7 bases. Germline V gene data show CDR1 as MDHEN and CDR2 as SYDVKM. V lost 6 bases to trimming and J lost 2 bases; unmatched junction nucleotides: 10. The CDR3 runs 16 residues. CDR3 amino acids: CASSRARRGTYNEQFF. CDR3 nucleotides: TGTGCCAGCAGCCGGGCTCGGCGGGGGACCTACAATGAGCAGTTCTTC.

This chain connects TRBV7-7 to TRBJ2-2; D is uncertain. CDR1 and CDR2 (germline): SSHAT, FNYEAQ (reference sequence). This CDR3 is 15 amino acids long. V lost 5 bases, J lost 3 bases, and 13 bases lay in between. CDR3: CASSPSVTHTGELFF. The CDR3 nucleotides read TGTGCCAGCAGCCCGTCAGTGACCCACACCGGGGAGCTGTTTTTT. Variable domain in full (rest from reference TRBV7-7 and TRBJ2-2): GAGVSQSPRYKVTKRGQDVTLRCDPISSHATLYWYQQALGQGPEFLTYFNYEAQPDKSGLPSDRFSAERPEGSISTLTIQRTEQRDSAMYRCASSPSVTHTGELFFGEGSRLTVL.

This rearrangement joins TRBV5-1 to TRBJ2-3, with no clear D. Germline CDR1 reads SGHRS; CDR2 reads YFSETQ. The CDR3 has 13 residues. V lost 1 base, J lost 2 bases, and 5 bases lay in between. DNA for the CDR3: TGCGCCAGCAGCTTGTTCCCCACAGATACGCAGTATTTT. This sequence encodes CASSLFPTDTQYF. The entire variable domain, with the rest obtained from reference TRBV5-1 and TRBJ2-3, is as follows: KAGVTQTPRYLIKTRGQQVTLSCSPISGHRSVSWYQQTPGQGLQFLFEYFSETQRNKGNFPGRFSGRQFSNSRSEMNVSTLELGDSALYLCASSLFPTDTQYFGPGTRLTVL.

This CDR3 reads CASRKGGQEGYGYTF. DNA for the CDR3: TGTGCCAGCAGGAAGGGCGGGCAGGAGGGCTATGGCTACACCTTC. The gene calls are TRBV28 and TRBJ1-2; D is unresolved. CDR1 MDHEN and CDR2 SYDVKM come from the germline V gene. The ends were cut back, 6 bases at V and 4 bases at J, with 18 bases in the middle. This CDR3 contains 15 residues.

This chain links TRBV18 with TRBJ1-1, with 8 bases fitting TRBD1. The CDR3 spans 16 residues. The ends lost 0 bases at V and 6 bases at J; junction bases unmatched: 9. In germline, CDR1 is KGHSH, CDR2 LQKENI. The CDR3 here is CASSPPRRTGKAEAFF. CDR3 bases: TGTGCCAGCTCACCACCTCGCCGGACAGGGAAGGCTGAAGCTTTCTTT.

CDR3 sequence: CASSQNSVGEGTEAFF. Here the CDR3 DNA reads TGTGCCAGCAGCCAAAATTCGGTGGGGGAGGGCACTGAAGCTTTCTTT. V gene TRBV7-6 combines with J gene TRBJ1-1; a possible D gene is TRBD1 (5 bases). The germline V gene encodes CDR1 SGHVS and CDR2 FNYEAQ. Trimming pared 5 bases from V and 4 bases from J, leaving 20 bases between. The CDR3 spans 16 residues.

V is TRBV7-2 and J is TRBJ2-7; D not resolved. The ends were cut back, 5 bases at V and 9 bases at J, with 17 bases in the middle. The CDR3 consists of 13 residues. CDR1 SGHTA and CDR2 FQGNSA come from the germline V gene. The CDR3 nucleotides read TGTGCCAGCAGCGGCCTGGGTTCATTTGGGCAGTACTTC. It encodes CASSGLGSFGQYF. The complete variable domain, with remaining parts taken from reference TRBV7-2 and TRBJ2-7, reads GAGVSQSPSNKVTEKGKDVELRCDPISGHTALYWYRQSLGQGLEFLIYFQGNSAPDKSGLPSDRFSAERTGGSVSTLTIQRTQQEDSAVYLCASSGLGSFGQYFGPGTRLTVT.

The rearrangement links TRBV28 to TRBJ2-1; D gene unclear. Trimming pared 6 bases from V and 5 bases from J, leaving 11 bases between. The germline CDR1 and CDR2 sequences are MDHEN and SYDVKM. CDR3 size: 13 residues. The CDR3 nucleotides are TGTGCCAGCAGGTTGAACAGAAACAATGAGCAGTTCTTC. Encoded protein: CASRLNRNNEQFF.

This clone was seen a single time. The gene calls are TRBV5-1 and TRBJ2-6; no clear D. Germline CDR1 and CDR2: SGHRS and YFSETQ. Trimming stripped 8 bases from V and 3 bases from J, with 21 bases between. The CDR3 consists of 17 residues. In nucleotides, the CDR3 is TGCGCCAGACTTGGACGGGCCCTAAGCAGTGGGGCCAACGTCCTGACTTTC. Translating gives CARLGRALSSGANVLTF.

With respect to this clone: This likely traces to a read error, being one base from a far larger clone. Other nucleotide sequences from this sample produce the same CDR3. This chain joins TRBV7-9 and TRBJ2-1, with D possibly matching TRBD2 (5 bases). V gave up 3 bases and J gave up 5 bases, with 14 bases separating them. Germline CDR1 reads SEHNR; CDR2 reads FQNEAQ (reference sequence). There are 15 residues in the CDR3. In DNA, the CDR3 is TGTGCCAGCAGCTTCAGAACTAGTGGACACAATGAGCAGTTCTTC. This gives the protein CASSFRTSGHNEQFF.

Regarding this clone: A far larger clone is off by one base, so a read error is likely. The CDR3 DNA is TGCAGCGCCGACGGGACTAGCGGGAGTATGAGCACAGATACGCAGTATTTT. Its translation: CSADGTSGSMSTDTQYF. This chain uses TRBV29-1 with TRBJ2-3; 14 bases map to TRBD2. Per germline, CDR1 SQVTM and CDR2 ANQGSEA. CDR3 size: 17 residues. V lost 7 bases to trimming and J lost 0 bases; unmatched junction nucleotides: 9.

The chain links TRBV28 to TRBJ2-7; maybe TRBD2 (6 bases). The V end was cut by 7 bases, the J end by 1 base, with 20 bases between. The CDR3 is 16 residues long. From germline, CDR1 is MDHEN and CDR2 SYDVKM. CDR3 residues: CASTQGGNIVSYEQYF. The CDR3 DNA follows: TGTGCCAGCACCCAAGGAGGGAACATCGTATCCTACGAGCAGTACTTC. Based on the CDR3 plus reference TRBV28 and TRBJ2-7, the full variable domain is DVKVTQSSRYLVKRTGEKVFLECVQDMDHENMFWYRQDPGLGLRLIYFSYDVKMKEKGDIPEGYSVSREKKERFSLILESASTNQTSMYLCASTQGGNIVSYEQYFGPGTRLTVT.

This clone was picked up one time. V gene TRBV2 combines with J gene TRBJ2-2; D unresolved. V was cut by 0 bases and J by 7 bases, with 9 bases left in between. CDR3 length equals 14 residues. Germline V gene lookup returns CDR1 SNHLY and CDR2 FYNNEI. CDR3 sequence (DNA): TGTGCCAGCAGTGAAGCCACTTCAGGCGGGGAGCTGTTTTTT. As protein: CASSEATSGGELFF.